The clone carrying this T cell receptor (beta chain) was detected only a few times. Its antigen is as yet unknown. This record comes from a study of post-analysis software for immune sequencing data. General observations from the study: Five TRBV segments, TRBV5-6, TRBV5-1 and TRBV20-1 among them, were found more frequent in patients than controls.

The CDR3 is made up of 18 amino acids. Germline V gives CDR1 MDHEN, CDR2 SYDVKM. The J segment lost 2 bases and the V segment lost 3 bases, leaving 12 bases of the junction unmatched. Unique molecular identifiers were present in the TCR beta cDNA libraries. T cells, about 0.95 to 10 million of them, yielded roughly 550,000 cDNA molecules. TCRdb called the PCR reads again in MiXCR, with one record for every CDR3 protein. The profile covers about 540,000 distinct CDR3 sequences, with around 31% appearing a single time and around 6% taken by the ten largest. The J gene is TRBJ2-3, the V gene TRBV28, with 9 bases aligning to TRBD2. The sample taken for sequencing was blood. This TCR came from a girl under 18 with multiple sclerosis. CDR3 loop: CASSFSPKLAGLTDTQYF. The CDR3 nucleotides are TGTGCCAGCAGTTTTTCGCCCAAACTAGCGGGCCTCACAGATACGCAGTATTTT.